The rows below give T cell receptor beta chains drawn from one sample of a study of PD-L1 blockade in urothelial cancer. Repertoires were generated with immunoSEQ multiplex PCR, while TCRdb's copy carries only in-frame clones and drops some. The sample has about 82,000 clones, roughly 82% seen once; the top ten hold more than 8%. The sample in question was PBMCs, obtained around atezolizumab (anti-PD-L1) treatment. The receptors shown here come from a man in his 70s with urothelial cancer. CDR3s include the opening cysteine and the closing phenylalanine or tryptophan. D genes are given only for firm matches. Clone size is stated in some rows and not others, as once, few, many or a class when expanded.

. | . | TRBJ2-1 | TRBV2 | TGTGCCAGCATAGCGCTCGCATACAATGAGCAGTTCTTC | CASIALAYNEQFF
TRBD2 | few | TRBJ2-3 | TRBV30 | TGTGCCTGGAGTAAAGCGGGACCTGATACGCAGTATTTT | CAWSKAGPDTQYF
TRBD1 | . | TRBJ2-7 | TRBV11-3 | TGTGCCAGCAGCTTAGTATACCAGGGGGACCGCGAGCAGTACTTC | CASSLVYQGDREQYF
TRBD1 | . | TRBJ2-3 | TRBV19 | TGTGCCAGTAGTATAACAGGGGAATGGGCAGATACGCAGTATTTT | CASSITGEWADTQYF
. | . | TRBJ2-3 | TRBV18 | TGTGCCAGCTCACCAAAACCTAGCGCCACAGATACGCAGTATTTT | CASSPKPSATDTQYF
TRBD1 | . | TRBJ2-4 | TRBV18 | TGTGCCAGCTCACCCCAACAGGGGGCGGGAGCCAAAAACATTCAGTACTTC | CASSPQQGAGAKNIQYF
. | . | TRBJ2-5 | TRBV2 | TGTGCCAGCAGTACGGAATTGCGGGAGACCCAGTACTTC | CASSTELRETQYF
TRBD1 | . | TRBJ2-4 | TRBV19 | TGTGCCAGTAGTACCGGGACAGGGTCGCACATTCAGTACTTC | CASSTGTGSHIQYF
. | . | TRBJ2-1 | TRBV7-2 | TGTGCCAGCAGCTTTCCCATTAGCCCAAGCTCCTACAATGAGCAGTTCTTC | CASSFPISPSSYNEQFF
TRBD1 | . | TRBJ2-7 | TRBV18 | TGTGCCAGCTCACGAACTCCGGGACAGGGGGACTACTCCTACGAGCAGTACTTC | CASSRTPGQGDYSYEQYF
. | few | TRBJ1-2 | TRBV7-3 | TGTGCCAGCAGCCCACAGGGTTCCGGCTATGGCTACACCTTC | CASSPQGSGYGYTF
. | . | TRBJ1-1 | TRBV6-5 | TGTGCCACCCAGCCACGGGTCGGGGAGAACACTGAAGCTTTCTTT | CATQPRVGENTEAFF
TRBD1 | . | TRBJ1-1 | TRBV6-1 | TGTGCCAGCAGTGCGACAGGGGGGCCGACTGAAGCTTTCTTT | CASSATGGPTEAFF
. | . | TRBJ2-1 | TRBV10-3 | TGTGCCATCAGTGAGTATCGGACTAACAATGAGCAGTTCTTC | CAISEYRTNNEQFF
. | . | TRBJ1-6 | TRBV19 | TGTGCCACTACACCCGGGACACATAATTCACCCCTCCACTTT | CATTPGTHNSPLHF
TRBD1 | . | TRBJ1-1 | TRBV11-2 | TGTGCCAGCAGCTTAGAAAGAGGGGGCAGGGTTTGGCCTGAAGCTTTCTTT | CASSLERGGRVWPEAFF
. | few | TRBJ2-1 | TRBV5-8 | TGTGCCAGCAGCTTGGCCCAGGGGATTGAGCAGTTCTTC | CASSLAQGIEQFF
TRBD1 | . | TRBJ1-6 | TRBV2 | TGTGCCAGCAGTGAAGGGGGGATGAGGCAAGGGACAGGCCCTTCACCCCTCCACTTT | CASSEGGMRQGTGPSPLHF
TRBD2 | . | TRBJ2-3 | TRBV7-3 | TGTGCCAGCAGCCCCGGGACTAGCGGAACAGATACGCAGTATTTT | CASSPGTSGTDTQYF
TRBD1 | . | TRBJ2-3 | TRBV2 | TGTGCCAGCAGTCTCCAGGGGGTAGGAGATACGCAGTATTTT | CASSLQGVGDTQYF
TRBD2 | . | TRBJ2-3 | TRBV9 | TGTGCCAGCAGCGCCCGGACTAGCGGCACAGATACGCAGTATTTT | CASSARTSGTDTQYF
TRBD2 | . | TRBJ2-4 | TRBV9 | TGTGCCAGCAGCTCAACCGGGGGACTAGCGAACATTCAGTACTTC | CASSSTGGLANIQYF
. | . | TRBJ2-1 | TRBV28 | TGTGCCAGCAGCCCCCCCACAGGTTCCTCCTACAATGAGCAGTTCTTC | CASSPPTGSSYNEQFF
. | . | TRBJ1-2 | TRBV5-4 | TGTGCCAGCAGCTTGGCCCCGGACAGTTTGAACTATGGCTACACCTTC | CASSLAPDSLNYGYTF
. | . | TRBJ2-1 | TRBV7-9 | TGTGCCAGCAGCTCCCCCGACTGGAGCTCCTACAATGAGCAGTTCTTC | CASSSPDWSSYNEQFF
. | . | TRBJ1-1 | TRBV5-1 | TGCGCCAGCAGTTCGGGACACTTGAACACTGAAGCTTTCTTT | CASSSGHLNTEAFF
. | many | TRBJ1-3 | TRBV5-1 | TGCGCCAGCAGCCACGACGGGTCTGGAAACACCATATATTTT | CASSHDGSGNTIYF
TRBD1 | . | TRBJ1-2 | TRBV6-5 | TGTGCCAGCAGTTCACCTCGGGACAGGGGAAATGGCTACACCTTC | CASSSPRDRGNGYTF
. | . | TRBJ1-1 | TRBV6-5 | TGTGCCAGCAGCCCTGGGGGGGGTCAGACTGAAGCTTTCTTT | CASSPGGGQTEAFF
. | . | TRBJ1-1 | TRBV20-1 | TGCAGTGCTAGAGTTACAGGGAGTTCTTTCTTT | CSARVTGSSFF
TRBD2 | once | TRBJ2-3 | TRBV9 | TGTGCCAGCAGCGTAGGGACTAGCGGGGGGGCAGGAGATACGCAGTATTTT | CASSVGTSGGAGDTQYF
. | . | TRBJ2-3 | TRBV21-1 | TGTGCCAGCAGCAAGCTAGATAATGCAGATACGCAGTATTTT | CASSKLDNADTQYF
TRBD1 | . | TRBJ2-1 | TRBV19 | TGTGCCAGTAGTCCGAGACAGGGGGCCAACTACAATGAGCAGTTCTTC | CASSPRQGANYNEQFF
TRBD1 | . | TRBJ2-2 | TRBV28 | TGTGCCAGCAGTCGACAGGGGTACACCGGGGAGCTGTTTTTT | CASSRQGYTGELFF
. | . | TRBJ2-3 | TRBV7-9 | TGTGCCAGCAGCCAGGGTCACAGGGACACAGATACGCAGTATTTT | CASSQGHRDTDTQYF
TRBD2 | . | TRBJ2-5 | TRBV11-2 | TGTGCCAGCAGCTTCCCCCTAGCGGGAGTAGAGACCCAGTACTTC | CASSFPLAGVETQYF
. | . | TRBJ2-5 | TRBV4-1 | TGCGCCAGCAGTAGGACAGTACCCCAAGAGACCCAGTACTTC | CASSRTVPQETQYF
. | . | TRBJ2-3 | TRBV4-1 | TGCGCCAGCAGCCAACGGGGGGCCCCGAGTACGCAGTATTTT | CASSQRGAPSTQYF
. | . | TRBJ1-5 | TRBV19 | TGTGCCAGTAACCGCCGGGCAGGGATTGGGCAGCCCCAGCATTTT | CASNRRAGIGQPQHF
TRBD1 | . | TRBJ1-1 | TRBV11-2 | TGTGCCAGCAGCTCCTTCCAGGACAGGGAGCCTGAAGCTTTCTTT | CASSSFQDREPEAFF
TRBD2 | . | TRBJ2-1 | TRBV9 | TGTGCCAGCGGGACTAGCGGGATCAATGAGCAGTTCTTC | CASGTSGINEQFF